A single T cell receptor beta chain is shown here with its context. This sample was taken from a study of Tregs in tolerant kidney transplant recipients. The assay was immunoSEQ multiplex PCR, and TCRdb's table has in-frame clones only and misses some. The sample consists of over 60,000 clones, roughly 89% of them appearing once. The clonotype comes from a human donor in good health. The sequencing input was CD4+ T cells from blood.

CDR3 protein: CAISSAGLSYEQYF. In DNA form, the CDR3 reads TGTGCCATCAGCTCCGCGGGACTATCCTACGAGCAGTACTTC. This chain uses TRBV10-3 with TRBJ2-7; 7 nucleotides line up with TRBD2. Germline V gene lookup returns CDR1 ENHRY and CDR2 SYGVKD. The junction had 6 bases not matched to a gene; V was cut back by 6 bases and J by 1 base. The CDR3 extends over 14 amino acids.